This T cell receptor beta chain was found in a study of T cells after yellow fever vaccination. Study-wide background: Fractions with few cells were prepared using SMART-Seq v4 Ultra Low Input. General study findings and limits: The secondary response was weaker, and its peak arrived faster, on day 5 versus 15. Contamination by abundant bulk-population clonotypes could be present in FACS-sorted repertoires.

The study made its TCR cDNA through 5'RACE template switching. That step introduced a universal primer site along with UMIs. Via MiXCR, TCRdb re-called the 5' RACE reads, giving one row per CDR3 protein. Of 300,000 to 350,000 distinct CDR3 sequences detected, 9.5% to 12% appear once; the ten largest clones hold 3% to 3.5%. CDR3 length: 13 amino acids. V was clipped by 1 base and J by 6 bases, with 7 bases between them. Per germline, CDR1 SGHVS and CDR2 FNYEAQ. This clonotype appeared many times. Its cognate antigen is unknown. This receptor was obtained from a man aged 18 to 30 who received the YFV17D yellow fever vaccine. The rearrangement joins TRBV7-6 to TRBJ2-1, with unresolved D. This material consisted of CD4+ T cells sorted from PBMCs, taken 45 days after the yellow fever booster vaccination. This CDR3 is CASSLGLVNEQFF. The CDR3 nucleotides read TGTGCCAGCAGCTTAGGGCTAGTCAATGAGCAGTTCTTC.